This T cell receptor (beta chain) is from a study of patients and donors after allogeneic stem cell transplantation. Trimming stripped 5 bases from V and 3 bases from J, with 17 bases between. CDR3 length: 15 amino acids. TCRdb ran MiXCR on the RT-PCR reads and lists one entry per CDR3 protein. The sample has 390,000 or so distinct CDR3 sequences, roughly 16% seen once. Sequencing was done on a sample of blood, either unsorted or a sorted T cell fraction (not recorded which). The rearrangement joins TRBV12-3 or TRBV12-4 to TRBJ2-7; no clear D. This sequence was found in a human donor who was either an allogeneic HSCT recipient or a stem cell or donor lymphocyte infusion donor (not recorded which). It is not recorded whose cells these are; they may come from a transplant donor. The DNA for the CDR3 is TGTGCCAGCAGTAACCCCCCCCCAGGCGGCTACGAGCAGTACTTC. Its translation: CASSNPPPGGYEQYF.